This T cell receptor (beta chain) stems from a study of CD8 T cells in ankylosing spondylitis. Study observations and caveats: Earlier authors reported some of these motif variants in reactive arthritis synovial fluid and blood. Ankylosing spondylitis blood appeared to carry a characteristic TCR beta motif of eight or nine highly homologous variants.

TCRdb called the 5' RACE reads again in MiXCR, with one record for every CDR3 protein. The table lists some 150,000 distinct CDR3 sequences, roughly 10% of them singletons, with over 4% in the top ten. Germline loops: CDR1 DFQATT, CDR2 SNEGSKA (reference sequence). The CDR3 spans 13 residues. V lost 1 base, J lost 1 base, and 8 bases lay in between. This clonotype came up many times. The antigen is not known. V gene TRBV20-1 combines with J gene TRBJ2-7; D uncertain. The sample taken for sequencing was blood, either unsorted or a sorted T cell fraction (not recorded which). The source is a female donor with ankylosing spondylitis or in good health (not recorded which). CDR3 amino acids: CSARVFRSYEQYF. CDR3 nucleotide sequence: TGCAGTGCTAGAGTTTTTCGGTCCTACGAGCAGTACTTC.